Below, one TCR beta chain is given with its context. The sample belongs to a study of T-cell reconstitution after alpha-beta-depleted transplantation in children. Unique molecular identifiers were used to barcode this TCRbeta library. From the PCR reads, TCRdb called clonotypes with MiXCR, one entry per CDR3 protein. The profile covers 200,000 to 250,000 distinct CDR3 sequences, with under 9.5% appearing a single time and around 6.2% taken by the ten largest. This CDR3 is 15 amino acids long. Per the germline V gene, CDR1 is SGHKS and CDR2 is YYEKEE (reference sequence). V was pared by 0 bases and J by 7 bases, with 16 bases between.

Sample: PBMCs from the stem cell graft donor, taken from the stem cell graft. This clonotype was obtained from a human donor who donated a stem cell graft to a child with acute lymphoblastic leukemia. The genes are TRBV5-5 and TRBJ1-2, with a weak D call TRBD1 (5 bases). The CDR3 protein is CASSLGSTAGSGYTF. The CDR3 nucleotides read TGTGCCAGCAGCTTGGGATCGACAGCAGGGAGTGGCTACACCTTC.